This TCR beta chain comes out of a study of T cell responses to AZD1222 COVID-19 vaccine. Assay: immunoSEQ multiplex PCR; the TCRdb copy retains only in-frame clones and omits some. The top ten clones hold 0.75% to 1% of a sample with about 140,000 clones, approximately 95% of them seen once. Germline V CDR1 and CDR2: SEHNR, FQNEAQ (reference sequence). V was shortened by 5 bases and J by 10 bases, with 18 bases between the two germline ends. This CDR3 comprises 14 residues. The sequences come from peripheral blood, collected on day 0 of MenACWY control vaccination. The sequence came from an adult in good health. The genes are TRBV7-9 and TRBJ2-1; D possibly corresponds to TRBD1 (5 bases). Written as DNA, the CDR3 is TGTGCCAGCAGCCCAGGCAGGGTGCAAGACGAGCAGTTCTTC. Translating it yields CASSPGRVQDEQFF.